This T cell receptor (beta chain) was documented in a study of follicular helper T cells after annual influenza vaccination. In the study overall: Sampling occurred days 0, 7 and 28 after each influenza vaccination. The study's findings and limits: Change in circulating plasmablasts correlated with ICOS+CD38+ cTfh clonality change.

A note on this clone: What it binds is not known.

The time point here: 2015-2016 season, 7 days after influenza vaccination. CDR1 and CDR2 from the germline V gene are MNHEY and SVGAGI. V dropped 8 bases and J dropped 2; count of bases not matched to a gene: 9. The CDR3 is 14 amino acids. Some clones are missing from TCRdb's copy, which holds only in-frame ones; the method was immunoSEQ multiplex PCR. The top ten hold more than 0.6% of the sample, which has around 6,400 clones, roughly 84% seen once. The V and J genes are TRBV6-5 and TRBJ2-7, with 7 bases lining up with TRBD2. The source of this sequence is an adult who received the influenza vaccine. Sequencing was performed on CXCR5+ CD38- circulating T follicular helper cells from blood, taken 7 days after influenza vaccination. Stated subset: circulating Tfh, non-naive CD4+CXCR5+PD-1+ (ICOS+CD38+ or ICOS-CD38-). The DNA of the CDR3 is TGTGCCAGCCGAAGGGCGGGGGAGGCCTACGAGCAGTACTTC. It codes for CASRRAGEAYEQYF.